This T cell receptor beta chain was identified in a study of blood T cell repertoires in COVID-19. Trimming pared 1 base from V and 4 bases from J, leaving 11 bases between. Germline V gene sequence: CDR1 MNHNS, CDR2 SASEGT. This CDR3 has 15 residues. This table comes from immunoSEQ multiplex PCR, and its TCRdb copy is limited to in-frame clones, with some not included. This table holds hundreds of thousands of clones, about 90% found once. Sequencing was carried out using peripheral blood. The chain joins TRBV6-1 to TRBJ2-1, with D maybe TRBD2 (6 bases). The clonotype comes from a woman younger than 30 with acute or convalescent COVID-19. CDR3 sequence reads: CASSEGRGSYNEQFF. The CDR3 nucleotides are TGTGCCAGCAGTGAAGGGCGGGGCTCGTACAATGAGCAGTTCTTC.